The source of this T cell receptor (beta chain) is a study of blood T cell repertoires in COVID-19. The wider study: From the United States, Italy and Spain came samples of acute and convalescent COVID-19. Sample material is recorded as cDNA or gDNA derived from T cells, B-cell-depleted T cells, or PBMCs.

V shed 0 bases and J 4 bases; nucleotides not matched to a gene: 8. The CDR3 sequence is 20 residues long. The germline gives CDR1 SGHAT, CDR2 FQNNGV. Original processing notes: Amplification of reference gene primers provided the estimated nucleated cell counts. TCRdb's table, derived via immunoSEQ multiplex PCR, lists solely in-frame clones and lacks some. That table is the source of V, J and clone size, and D and trimming were worked out from the DNA. The sample lists 30,000 to 50,000 clones; about 82% were seen once. Sequenced input: peripheral blood. The clonotype comes from a man aged 80 or over with active or convalescent COVID-19. The genes are TRBV11-2 and TRBJ2-2, with TRBD2 matching over 16 bases. CDR3 in amino acids: CASSLDVGLAGGRATGELFF. CDR3 DNA: TGTGCCAGCAGCTTAGATGTGGGACTAGCGGGAGGGCGTGCCACCGGGGAGCTGTTTTTT.